The entry below describes one TCR beta chain. Its target is unknown. The V gene lost 8 bases and the J gene lost 9 bases, with 16 bases spanning the gap. The length of the CDR3 is 13 residues. Germline-derived CDR1 and CDR2 are MNHNY and SVGAGI (reference sequence). With survey level as its setting, the immunoSEQ assay was v3.0. Sequenced by immunoSEQ multiplex PCR; TCRdb stores in-frame clones only, minus some. The profile covers about 39,000 clones, with 85% appearing a single time and about 6% taken by the ten largest. The sample is drawn from a study of long-term antiretroviral therapy in people with HIV. Findings of the study overall: Compared with controls, HIV repertoires showed narrower CDR3 length ranges. ART adherence was not documented, and neither viral resistance nor therapy changes had any data. Pre-ART clonal expansion yielded clones that dominated the repertoire at all time points.

Sequences were derived from unsorted PBMCs, sampled 3.1 years after starting antiretroviral therapy. The rearrangement links TRBV6-6 to TRBJ1-4; maybe TRBD1 (6 bases). The source of this sequence is a woman between 50 and 59 years old with HIV. The CDR3 protein is CASYSARGQKLFF. CDR3 DNA: TGTGCCAGCTACTCTGCACGGGGGCAAAAACTGTTTTTT.